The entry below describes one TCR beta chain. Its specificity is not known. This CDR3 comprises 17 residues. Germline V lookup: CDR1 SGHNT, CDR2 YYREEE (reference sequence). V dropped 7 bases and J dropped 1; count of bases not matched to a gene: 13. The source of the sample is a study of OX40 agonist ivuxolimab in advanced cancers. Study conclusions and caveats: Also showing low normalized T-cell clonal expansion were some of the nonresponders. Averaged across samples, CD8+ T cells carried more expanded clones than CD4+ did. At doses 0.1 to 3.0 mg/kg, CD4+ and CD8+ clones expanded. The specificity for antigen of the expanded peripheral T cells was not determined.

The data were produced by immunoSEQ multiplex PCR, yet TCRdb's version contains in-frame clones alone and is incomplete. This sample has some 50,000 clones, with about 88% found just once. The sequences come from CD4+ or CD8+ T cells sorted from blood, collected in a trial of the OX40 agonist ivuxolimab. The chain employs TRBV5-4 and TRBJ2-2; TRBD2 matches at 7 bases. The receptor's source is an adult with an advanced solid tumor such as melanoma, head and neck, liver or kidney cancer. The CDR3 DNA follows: TGTGCCAGCTCCGAACTTGTGCGGGAGCGGAACACCGGGGAGCTGTTTTTT. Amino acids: CASSELVRERNTGELFF.